A selection of T cell receptor beta chains follows, all from one sample in a study of metastatic and nonmetastatic thyroid tumors. Using MiXCR, TCRdb re-called clones from the PCR reads. The sample holds approximately 16,000 clones, 10% to 15% seen once. Sequencing was carried out using blood. These receptors were taken from a female donor with papillary thyroid cancer or a benign thyroid nodule (not recorded which). Some clones in this sample may be carry-over from other donors' samples. CDR3s include the opening cysteine and the closing phenylalanine or tryptophan. Fields, in order: J gene, V gene, clone size, CDR3 protein. Some rows have no size entry. The others give once, few or many, or a class for an expanded clone.

j_call: TRBJ2-2
v_call: TRBV11-2
clone_size: many
cdr3_aa: CASSPLAGGPGELFF

j_call: TRBJ2-7
v_call: TRBV7-2
clone_size: .
cdr3_aa: CASSLALGSMETYEQYF

j_call: TRBJ1-5
v_call: TRBV6-1
clone_size: few
cdr3_aa: CASMEDSVNQPQHF

j_call: TRBJ2-1
v_call: TRBV27
clone_size: few
cdr3_aa: CASSLGPTSEQFF

j_call: TRBJ2-3
v_call: TRBV9
clone_size: many
cdr3_aa: CASSGGAQGAEDTQYF

j_call: TRBJ1-2
v_call: TRBV28
clone_size: .
cdr3_aa: CATHDSVYGYTF

j_call: TRBJ2-1
v_call: TRBV20-1
clone_size: once
cdr3_aa: CSARDPSAEPSYNEQFF

j_call: TRBJ2-2
v_call: TRBV4-1
clone_size: once
cdr3_aa: CASSPQDLIGELFF

j_call: TRBJ2-5
v_call: TRBV6-2/TRBV6-3
clone_size: .
cdr3_aa: CASSRQGRGYTQYF

j_call: TRBJ2-7
v_call: TRBV6-5
clone_size: many
cdr3_aa: CASSYSSRALSYEQYF

j_call: TRBJ2-3
v_call: TRBV4-2
clone_size: .
cdr3_aa: CASSQTSGSTDTQYF

j_call: TRBJ2-2
v_call: TRBV7-3
clone_size: .
cdr3_aa: CASSLGGPPNTGELFF

j_call: TRBJ2-7
v_call: TRBV5-4
clone_size: many
cdr3_aa: CASSLGQRDEQYF

j_call: TRBJ2-7
v_call: TRBV12-3/TRBV12-4
clone_size: .
cdr3_aa: CASRKDGLAYEQYF

j_call: TRBJ1-1
v_call: TRBV19
clone_size: .
cdr3_aa: CASSLTSYLNTEAFF

j_call: TRBJ1-5
v_call: TRBV20-1
clone_size: many
cdr3_aa: CSAGTVSNQPQHF

j_call: TRBJ1-2
v_call: TRBV20-1
clone_size: many
cdr3_aa: CQTTGNGYTF

j_call: TRBJ2-1
v_call: TRBV24-1
clone_size: .
cdr3_aa: CSTERGRANEQFF

j_call: TRBJ2-5
v_call: TRBV6-1
clone_size: medium-sized
cdr3_aa: CASTTGETQYF

j_call: TRBJ2-5
v_call: TRBV30
clone_size: many
cdr3_aa: CAWSGIAGVGETQYF

j_call: TRBJ1-4
v_call: TRBV12-3/TRBV12-4
clone_size: many
cdr3_aa: CASSFGQRKNEKLFF

j_call: TRBJ2-3
v_call: TRBV6-1
clone_size: few
cdr3_aa: CASIPSYTQYF

j_call: TRBJ1-2
v_call: TRBV27
clone_size: few
cdr3_aa: CASSYQVAHGYTF

j_call: TRBJ2-7
v_call: TRBV20-1
clone_size: many
cdr3_aa: CSAPAGALHEQYF

j_call: TRBJ2-1
v_call: TRBV6-2/TRBV6-3
clone_size: medium-sized
cdr3_aa: CASSYEAGRPYNEQFF

j_call: TRBJ2-1
v_call: TRBV6-2/TRBV6-3
clone_size: medium-sized
cdr3_aa: CASSPSVLYNEQFF

j_call: TRBJ2-7
v_call: TRBV28
clone_size: medium-sized
cdr3_aa: CASSFLQREQYF

j_call: TRBJ2-1
v_call: TRBV3-1
clone_size: many
cdr3_aa: CASSLGTSTHGEQFF

j_call: TRBJ2-1
v_call: TRBV9
clone_size: many
cdr3_aa: CASSAQPGLGNEQFF

j_call: TRBJ1-6
v_call: TRBV19
clone_size: medium-sized
cdr3_aa: CASMSYNSPLHF

j_call: TRBJ1-5
v_call: TRBV5-4
clone_size: many
cdr3_aa: CASSYAQRTAPDQPQHF

j_call: TRBJ2-1
v_call: TRBV9
clone_size: many
cdr3_aa: CASSDRTSGTGNEQFF

j_call: TRBJ2-3
v_call: TRBV11-2
clone_size: .
cdr3_aa: CASSLDTGSGGPTDTQYF

j_call: TRBJ2-3
v_call: TRBV10-3
clone_size: many
cdr3_aa: CAISESAPGRDTQYF

j_call: TRBJ1-5
v_call: TRBV5-6
clone_size: .
cdr3_aa: CASSLGGQNSNQPQHF

j_call: TRBJ1-2
v_call: TRBV6-1
clone_size: few
cdr3_aa: CASSENPGPGKGYTF

j_call: TRBJ2-5
v_call: TRBV7-9
clone_size: many
cdr3_aa: CASSLAGRGQETQYF

j_call: TRBJ2-3
v_call: TRBV14
clone_size: many
cdr3_aa: CASSQQGYTQYF

j_call: TRBJ1-1
v_call: TRBV18
clone_size: many
cdr3_aa: CASSADRGNTEAFF

j_call: TRBJ1-6
v_call: TRBV4-2
clone_size: many
cdr3_aa: CASSQVSGDNSPLHF